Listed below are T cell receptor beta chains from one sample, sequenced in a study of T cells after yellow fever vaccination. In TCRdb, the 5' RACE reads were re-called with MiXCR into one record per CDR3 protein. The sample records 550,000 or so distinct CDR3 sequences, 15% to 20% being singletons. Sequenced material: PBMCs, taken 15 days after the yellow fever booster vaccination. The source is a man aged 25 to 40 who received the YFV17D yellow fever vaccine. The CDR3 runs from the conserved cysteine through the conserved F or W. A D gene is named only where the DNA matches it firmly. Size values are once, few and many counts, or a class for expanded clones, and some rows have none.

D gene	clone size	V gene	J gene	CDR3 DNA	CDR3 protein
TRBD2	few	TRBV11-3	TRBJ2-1	TGTGCCAGCAGCTTAGGGACTAGCGGTTACTACAATGAGCAGTTCTTC	CASSLGTSGYYNEQFF
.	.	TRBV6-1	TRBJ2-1	TGTGCCAGTAAAGCAGGGGACTCTCACTACAATGAGCAGTTCTTC	CASKAGDSHYNEQFF
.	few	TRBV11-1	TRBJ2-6	TGTGCCAGCAGCTTAGGGGTGGGGGCTACCCTCTCTGGGGCCAACGTCCTGACTTTC	CASSLGVGATLSGANVLTF
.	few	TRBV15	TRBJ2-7	TGTGCCACCAGCAGAGATGCCCTTGGCGAGCAGTACTTC	CATSRDALGEQYF
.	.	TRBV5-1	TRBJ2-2	TGCGCCAGCAGCTTGGTCGGGAGCGGCACCGGGGAGCTGTTTTTT	CASSLVGSGTGELFF
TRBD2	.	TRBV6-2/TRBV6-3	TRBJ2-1	TGTGCCAGCAGTTACGCTCTAGCGGGAGGGAGAAATGAGCAGTTCTTC	CASSYALAGGRNEQFF
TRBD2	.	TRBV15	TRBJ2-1	TGTGCCACCAGCGGGGACGGGAGGAGCTCCTACAATGAGCAGTTCTTC	CATSGDGRSSYNEQFF
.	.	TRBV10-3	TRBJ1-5	TGTGCCATCGGGGACTCCAGCAATCAGCCCCAGCATTTT	CAIGDSSNQPQHF
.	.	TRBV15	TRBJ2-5	TGTGCCACCAGCAGGTCGGGAGAGTGGGCGGAGACCCAGTACTTC	CATSRSGEWAETQYF
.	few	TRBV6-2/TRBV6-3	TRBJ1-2	TGTGCCAGCAGCCCAGGTAGAAATTTGGGCTACACCTTC	CASSPGRNLGYTF
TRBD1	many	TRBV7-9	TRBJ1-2	TGTGCCAGCCATTCTTCAGGACAGGGGGCTTCTAACTATGGCTACACCTTC	CASHSSGQGASNYGYTF
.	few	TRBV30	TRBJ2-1	TGTGCCTGGATGCAGGGCGACAATGAGCAGTTCTTC	CAWMQGDNEQFF
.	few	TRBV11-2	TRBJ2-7	TGTGCCAACGGGTCTCCGGAGGGGCACGAGCAGTACTTC	CANGSPEGHEQYF
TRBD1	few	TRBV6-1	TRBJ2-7	TGTGCCAGCAGAAGGACAGGGATCTACGAGCAGTACTTC	CASRRTGIYEQYF
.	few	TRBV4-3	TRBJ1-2	TGCGCCAGCAGCCAAGGGACCCTACAATCTGGTTACACCTTC	CASSQGTLQSGYTF
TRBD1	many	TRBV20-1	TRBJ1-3	TGCAGTGTCACGGACAGGAGCTCTGGAAACACCATATATTTT	CSVTDRSSGNTIYF
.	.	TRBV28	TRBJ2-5	TGTGCCAGCAGTCTCCCGACAGGCTCGGTCGGGACCCAGTACTTC	CASSLPTGSVGTQYF
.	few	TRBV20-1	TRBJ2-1	TGCAGTGCTAGAGAGGTGAATAACTACAATGAGCAGTTCTTC	CSAREVNNYNEQFF
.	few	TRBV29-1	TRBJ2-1	TGCAGCGTTGTGGTCGATGAGCAGTTCTTC	CSVVVDEQFF
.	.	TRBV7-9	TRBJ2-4	TGTGCCAGCAGCCACCTAGGGCGCGGGTCGAACATTCAGTACTTC	CASSHLGRGSNIQYF